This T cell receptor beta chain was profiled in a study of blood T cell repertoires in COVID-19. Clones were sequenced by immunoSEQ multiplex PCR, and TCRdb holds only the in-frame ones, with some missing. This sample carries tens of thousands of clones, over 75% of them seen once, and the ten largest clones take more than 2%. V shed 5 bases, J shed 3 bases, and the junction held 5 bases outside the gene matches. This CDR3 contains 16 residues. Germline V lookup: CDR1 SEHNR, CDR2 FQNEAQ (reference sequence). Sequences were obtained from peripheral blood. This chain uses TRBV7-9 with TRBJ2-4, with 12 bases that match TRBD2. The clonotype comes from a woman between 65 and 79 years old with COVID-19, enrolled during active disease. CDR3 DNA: TGTGCCAGCAGCCTTCGGACTAGCGGGGTCAAAAACATTCAGTACTTC. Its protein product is CASSLRTSGVKNIQYF.